The 17 T cell receptor beta chains below were found in one sample sequenced in a study of T cells in Graves' hyperthyroidism and ophthalmopathy. RNA transcripts gave rise to amplified TCR beta CDR3 regions. A first-round RT-PCR of the TCR CDR3 used the HTBI primer set. Via MiXCR, TCRdb re-called the multiplex PCR reads, giving one row per CDR3 protein. The sample records around 290,000 distinct CDR3 sequences, approximately 12% being singletons. Sample: blood. Receptors originate from a woman aged 25 to 39 with Graves' hyperthyroidism that later progressed to Graves' ophthalmopathy.

This clonotype showed up many times. The chain links TRBV5-1 to TRBJ2-1; D is perhaps TRBD2 (7 bases). The CDR3 is 14 residues long. V lost 6 bases, J lost 3 bases, and 13 bases lay in between. Germline CDR1 reads SGHRS; CDR2 reads YFSETQ. The CDR3: CASTGAGVYNEQFF. The CDR3 bases are TGCGCCAGCACAGGGGCGGGGGTCTACAATGAGCAGTTCTTC.

This rearrangement joins TRBV5-6 to TRBJ1-1; possible D gene TRBD1, 6 bases. Between the trimmed V and J ends, which lost 3 bases and 1 base, there was a span of 10 bases. The CDR3 extends over 14 amino acids. Germline loops: CDR1 SGHDT, CDR2 YYEEEE. CDR3 sequence: CASSWAGANTEAFF. CDR3 nucleotides: TGTGCCAGCAGCTGGGCGGGGGCGAACACTGAAGCTTTCTTT. Filled out from reference TRBV5-6 and TRBJ1-1, the complete variable domain reads DAGVTQSPTHLIKTRGQQVTLRCSPKSGHDTVSWYQQALGQGPQFIFQYYEEEERQRGNFPDRFSGHQFPNYSSELNVNALLLGDSALYLCASSWAGANTEAFFGQGTRLTVV.

In this sample, this clonotype turned up many times. In nucleotides, the CDR3 is TGTGCCAGCAGTGGTGGGGGGTTAAACACTGAAGCTTTCTTT. As protein: CASSGGGLNTEAFF. The chain joins TRBV12-3 or TRBV12-4 to TRBJ1-1; possibly TRBD1 for D (5 bases). The CDR3 sequence is 14 residues long. Trimming left V 5 bases short and J 2 bases short, with 12 bases between.

This clonotype was seen repeatedly, ten times or more. J is TRBJ2-5 and V is TRBV27; D gene ambiguous. V lost 1 base and J 5 bases, leaving 5 bases between the germline ends. The CDR3 has 12 residues. Germline V CDR1 and CDR2: MNHEY, SMNVEV (reference sequence). CDR3 sequence (DNA): TGTGCCAGCAGTTTATGGGCCGAGACCCAGTACTTC. It yields the protein CASSLWAETQYF.

This clonotype was counted many times. This chain links TRBV11-2 with TRBJ2-3, with 8 bases aligning to TRBD2. From germline, CDR1 is SGHAT and CDR2 FQNNGV. V gave up 5 bases and J gave up 7 bases; unmatched junction bases: 11. CDR3 length: 15 amino acids. CDR3: CASSPRTSSMNTQYF. The CDR3 DNA reads as TGTGCCAGCAGCCCTCGGACTAGCTCAATGAATACGCAGTATTTT.

The gene calls are TRBV7-2 and TRBJ2-2, with 11 bases matching TRBD2. CDR1 SGHTA and CDR2 FQGNSA come from the germline V gene. V was clipped by 5 bases and J by 1 base; unmatched bases: 3. This CDR3 has 16 amino acids. The CDR3 here is CASSGGLAVNTGELFF. CDR3 coding DNA: TGTGCCAGCAGCGGGGGACTAGCGGTGAACACCGGGGAGCTGTTTTTT.

Worth noting for this clonotype: It may be a read error: a sequence one base away is much more abundant. The chain employs TRBV14 and TRBJ2-1; D not resolved. In germline, CDR1 is SGHDN, CDR2 FVKESK. The CDR3 sequence is 12 residues long. This chain's CDR3 is CASSQLANGQFF. The CDR3, as DNA: TGTGCCAGCAGCCAGCTGGCCAATGGGCAGTTCTTC.

Many counts were recorded for this clonotype. The chain combines TRBV7-2 with TRBJ2-7; D unresolved. V lost 2 bases and J lost 2, with 10 bases in between. CDR3 length: 14 residues. The V gene's germline CDR1 is SGHTA and CDR2 FQGNSA. CDR3: CASSLSGLTYEQYF. The DNA of the CDR3 is TGTGCCAGCAGCTTATCTGGGCTGACCTACGAGCAGTACTTC.

The J gene is TRBJ2-7, the V gene TRBV7-6; 7 bases fit TRBD1. There are 12 residues in the CDR3. Germline-derived CDR1 and CDR2 are SGHVS and FNYEAQ. With 10 bases clipped from V and 2 bases from J, the junction kept 5 bases outside the gene matches. The CDR3 protein is CATRTGPYEQYF. CDR3 nucleotide sequence: TGTGCCACTCGGACAGGACCCTACGAGCAGTACTTC.

This clonotype was detected ten times or more. V is TRBV19 and J is TRBJ1-4; D is perhaps TRBD1 (5 bases). Germline CDR1 reads LNHDA; CDR2 reads SQIVND (reference sequence). The CDR3 is made up of 14 amino acids. V lost 6 bases and J lost 5, with 13 bases in between. CDR3 residues: CASRAGPQNEKLFF. The CDR3, as DNA: TGTGCCAGTAGGGCGGGACCGCAGAATGAAAAACTGTTTTTT.

This clonotype was recorded many times. The chain couples TRBV27 to TRBJ1-5, with TRBD1 identical over 9 bases. The CDR3 has 17 residues. The germline V gene encodes CDR1 MNHEY and CDR2 SMNVEV (reference sequence). V lost 3 bases, J lost 4 bases, and 10 bases stayed unmatched. In nucleotides, the CDR3 is TGTGCCAGCAGTTTGGGGCCGGGACAGGGCTTTAATCAGCCCCAGCATTTT. It encodes CASSLGPGQGFNQPQHF.

This chain connects TRBV19 to TRBJ2-3, with 7 bases matching TRBD1. Germline V gene data show CDR1 as LNHDA and CDR2 as SQIVND (reference sequence). The CDR3 is 14 amino acids. Trimming took 7 bases from V and 2 from J; bases not matched to a gene: 6. CDR3 sequence: CASKPGQYTDTQYF. In DNA form, the CDR3 reads TGTGCCAGTAAACCGGGACAGTACACAGATACGCAGTATTTT.

This chain joins TRBV11-2 and TRBJ2-1; 9 bases agree with TRBD1. The CDR3 runs 13 residues. Germline V lookup: CDR1 SGHAT, CDR2 FQNNGV. Unmatched junction bases numbered 7, after V lost 7 bases and J lost 9 bases. In DNA, the CDR3 is TGTGCCAGCACTCGGGACAGGGTAGGTGAGCAGTTCTTC. The encoded protein is CASTRDRVGEQFF.

This clonotype was picked up many times. The chain combines TRBV7-3 with TRBJ2-6; D gene unclear. The CDR3 runs to 16 residues. In germline, CDR1 is SGHTA, CDR2 FQGTGA. Trimming left V 1 base short and J 0 bases short, with 7 bases between. CDR3 protein: CASSLIAGSGANVLTF. The CDR3 DNA is TGTGCCAGCAGCTTAATCGCTGGCTCTGGGGCCAACGTCCTGACTTTC.

Regarding this clonotype: A read error is possible here, since a much larger clone lies one base away. The gene calls are TRBV6-2 or TRBV6-3 and TRBJ2-7; D unresolved. The germline V gene encodes CDR1 MNHEY and CDR2 SVGEGT. The CDR3 consists of 14 residues. CDR3 DNA sequence: TGTGCCAGCAGTTACACTTCAAGCGCCTACGAGCAGAACTTC. Its protein product is CASSYTSSAYEQNF.

This clonotype was seen ten or more times. This chain connects TRBV10-3 to TRBJ1-2; a possible D gene is TRBD1 (5 bases). The V end was cut by 0 bases, the J end by 4 bases, with 12 bases between. This CDR3 region has 15 residues. The germline V gene encodes CDR1 ENHRY and CDR2 SYGVKD. CDR3 sequence (DNA): TGTGCCATCAGTGAGTCACAGGCCCGGAGCTATGGCTACACCTTC. Translating it yields CAISESQARSYGYTF.

This clonotype was counted a single time. One end of the junction does not line up with germline, which may come from a read error. The chain is built from TRBV7-2 and TRBJ2-2; 8 nucleotides align to TRBD2. In germline, CDR1 is SGHTA, CDR2 FQGNSA. The CDR3 has 16 amino acids. CDR3 sequence reads: CASFRALAGSTGELLF. In DNA, the CDR3 is TGTGCCAGCTTTCGGGCGTTAGCGGGGAGCACCGGGGAGCTGCTTTTT.